The clone carrying this T cell receptor beta chain turned up a few times. The antigen remains undetermined. CDR3 length: 15 amino acids. V gave up 5 bases and J gave up 5 bases; unmatched junction bases: 9. Germline loops: CDR1 MNHNS, CDR2 SASEGT. These data originate in a study of cytomegalovirus exposure and HLA in healthy donors. This PCR relied on a set of 60 Vbeta primers and 13 Jbeta primers. The assay was immunoSEQ multiplex PCR, and TCRdb's table has in-frame clones only and misses some. The table has 150,000 to 200,000 clones, about two thirds seen once; the top ten hold 2% to 3%. Study observations and caveats: Most of the CMV-associated TCR beta chains (in a later analysis) appeared to be HLA-restricted. The authors considered a cluster of highly shared sequence variants likely to be a sequencing artifact.

The chain links TRBV6-1 to TRBJ1-2; 9 nucleotides align to TRBD1. The TCR comes from a human donor in good health. Sequenced input: PBMCs. The CDR3 nucleotides read TGTGCCAGCAGTCCACGCGGGACAGGGAGGTATGGCTACACCTTC. Its translation is CASSPRGTGRYGYTF.